This entry lists 20 T cell receptor beta chains sequenced from one sample in a study of T cell responses to AZD1222 COVID-19 vaccine. The repertoire was sequenced with immunoSEQ multiplex PCR; TCRdb's copy has only in-frame clones and lacks some. The sample yields about 150,000 clones, just over 90% seen once. The sequenced sample was peripheral blood, obtained 28 days after the second AZD1222 dose. Receptors originate from an adult who received the AZD1222 COVID-19 vaccine.

A single count supports this clone. The chain has TRBV10-2 and TRBJ2-1, with D possibly TRBD1 on 6 matching bases. This CDR3 region has 14 residues. Germline CDR1 and CDR2: WSHSY and SAAADI. V was trimmed by 7 bases and J by 8 bases, leaving 18 bases between them. CDR3 protein: CASKDDLGADEQFF. Written as DNA, the CDR3 is TGCGCCAGCAAGGACGATCTGGGGGCGGATGAGCAGTTCTTC.

V gene TRBV21-1 combines with J gene TRBJ1-1. TRBV21-1 is labeled a pseudogene. The CDR3 consists of 17 residues. CDR3 residues: CASSKAYRRTVNTEAFF. DNA for the CDR3: TGTGCCAGCAGCAAAGCGTATCGGAGGACTGTGAACACTGAAGCTTTCTTT.

J is TRBJ1-4 and V is TRBV4-1; maybe TRBD1 (6 bases). V was cut by 7 bases and J by 8 bases, with 20 bases left in between. The CDR3 is 15 amino acids. Germline-derived CDR1 and CDR2 are MGHRA and YSYEKL. This CDR3 reads CASNPTEGGGEKLFF. CDR3 nucleotides: TGCGCCAGCAACCCAACTGAGGGGGGCGGAGAAAAACTGTTTTTT.

V is TRBV29-1 and J is TRBJ1-2; maybe TRBD1 (6 bases). CDR1 is SQVTM, CDR2 ANQGSEA, per germline. V was clipped by 8 bases and J by 0 bases, with 19 bases between them. The CDR3 is 15 residues long. The CDR3, as DNA: TGCAGCTCCCTCCTACCCGGGGACACTAACTATGGCTACACCTTC. It specifies CSSLLPGDTNYGYTF.

The J gene is TRBJ1-2, the V gene TRBV25-1; TRBD1 matches at 10 bases. The germline V gene encodes CDR1 MGHDK and CDR2 SYGVNS. This CDR3 has 17 amino acids. V dropped 4 bases and J dropped 7; count of bases not matched to a gene: 15. The CDR3 loop is CASSGRRGAGTGVGYTF. The CDR3 bases are TGTGCCAGCAGTGGACGACGTGGTGCAGGGACAGGGGTTGGCTACACCTTC.

The chain is built from TRBV5-1 and TRBJ2-5, with D perhaps matching TRBD2 (6 bases). Trimming stripped 3 bases from V and 5 bases from J, with 11 bases between. From germline, CDR1 is SGHRS and CDR2 YFSETQ. The CDR3 has 13 amino acids. The CDR3 reads CASSSEGLETQYF. The CDR3 nucleotides are TGCGCCAGCAGCTCGGAGGGCTTGGAGACCCAGTACTTC.

With regard to this clone: In the same sample, other DNA sequences code for this CDR3. The chain is built from TRBV20-1 and TRBJ1-1; no definite D call. Germline assignment: CDR1 DFQATT and CDR2 SNEGSKA (reference sequence). The CDR3 spans 11 residues. V was shortened by 6 bases and J by 1 base, with 6 bases between the two germline ends. The CDR3 is CSARANTEAFF. CDR3 DNA sequence: TGCAGTGCAAGGGCGAACACTGAAGCTTTCTTT.

V and J are TRBV7-6 and TRBJ2-1; 13 nucleotides align to TRBD2. The CDR3 is made up of 14 amino acids. V dropped 5 bases and J dropped 6; count of bases not matched to a gene: 1. Germline V gives CDR1 SGHVS, CDR2 FNYEAQ. The CDR3: CASSRTSGGNEQFF. The CDR3 coding sequence is TGTGCCAGCAGCCGGACTAGCGGGGGCAATGAGCAGTTCTTC.

The rearrangement uses TRBV21-1 and TRBJ2-1; the tabulated D call, TRBD2, remains unverified against the DNA. TRBV21-1 is reported as a pseudogene. CDR3 size: 18 residues. Here the CDR3 DNA reads TGTGCCAGCAGCAAAAGGGGGACTAGCGGGGCACCATACAATGAGCAGTTCTTC. The encoded protein is CASSKRGTSGAPYNEQFF.

CDR3 sequence reads: CASSDSGYGYTF. The CDR3 coding sequence is TGTGCCAGCAGTGACTCAGGCTATGGCTACACCTTC. The chain has TRBV6-4 and TRBJ1-2, with D uncertain. V gave up 0 bases and J gave up 4 bases, with 3 bases separating them. Germline V CDR1 and CDR2: MRHNA, SNTAGT. The CDR3 runs 12 residues.

The chain employs TRBV19 and TRBJ1-1; TRBD1 might be the D (6 bases). CDR3 length: 14 amino acids. Germline V lookup: CDR1 LNHDA, CDR2 SQIVND (reference sequence). Trimming left V 4 bases short and J 5 bases short, with 14 bases between. CDR3 DNA sequence: TGTGCCAGTAGTACTGCCCTCAGGGGTACTGAAGCTTTCTTT. Translated, it gives CASSTALRGTEAFF.

The rearrangement joins TRBV5-4 to TRBJ1-2, with a possible D match to TRBD1 (5 bases). CDR1 is SGHNT, CDR2 YYREEE, per germline (reference sequence). Between the trimmed V and J ends, which lost 3 bases and 0 bases, there was a span of 18 bases. The CDR3 sequence is 17 residues long. CDR3 region: CASSSTRTNSANYGYTF. The CDR3 DNA reads as TGTGCCAGCAGCTCCACCCGGACAAACAGCGCTAACTATGGCTACACCTTC.

The V gene is TRBV18, the J gene TRBJ1-4; 11 bases map to TRBD1. Germline-derived CDR1 and CDR2 are KGHSH and LQKENI. V lost 2 bases and J lost 6; bases outside the gene matches: 8. The CDR3 consists of 17 residues. The CDR3 sequence is CASSPIADRGPDEKLFF. In nucleotides, the CDR3 is TGTGCCAGCTCACCAATAGCGGACAGGGGGCCAGATGAAAAACTGTTTTTT.

This chain's CDR3 is CASSLVVSASYNEQFF. CDR3 coding DNA: TGTGCCAGCAGCTTGGTGGTTAGCGCGAGCTACAATGAGCAGTTCTTC. The gene calls are TRBV5-8 and TRBJ2-1; D is possibly TRBD2 (5 bases). Trimming took off 0 bases at V and 3 bases at J, with 13 bases between the two ends. The CDR3 is 16 amino acids. The germline V gene has CDR1 SGHTS and CDR2 YDEGEE.

This clone occurred once. The chain carries TRBV11-2 and TRBJ2-1, with a weak D call TRBD2 (6 bases). Trimming took 5 bases from V and 0 from J, leaving 14 bases between them. Germline CDR1 reads SGHAT; CDR2 reads FQNNGV. The CDR3 totals 16 residues. The CDR3 reads CASSRDLSSSYNEQFF. CDR3 nucleotide sequence: TGTGCCAGCAGCCGGGACTTATCGAGCTCCTACAATGAGCAGTTCTTC.

V gene TRBV25-1 combines with J gene TRBJ2-2, with 7 bases lining up with TRBD1. This CDR3 is 15 amino acids long. Per germline, CDR1 MGHDK and CDR2 SYGVNS. Trimming took 1 base from V and 7 from J; bases not matched to a gene: 6. CDR3 in amino acids: CASSESGTADGELFF. The CDR3, as DNA: TGTGCCAGCAGTGAATCTGGGACAGCTGACGGGGAGCTGTTTTTT.

The V gene is TRBV5-6, the J gene TRBJ2-1; 9 bases are a match to TRBD2. The CDR3 consists of 17 residues. Germline V gene sequence: CDR1 SGHDT, CDR2 YYEEEE. V was pared by 0 bases and J by 4 bases, with 8 bases of the junction left unmatched. In DNA form, the CDR3 reads TGTGCCAGCAGCTTGGATAGGCGGGGGGGCCTATACAATGAGCAGTTCTTC. Its translation is CASSLDRRGGLYNEQFF.

The rearrangement uses TRBV19 and TRBJ1-2; TRBD1 agrees at 8 bases. The germline V gene has CDR1 LNHDA and CDR2 SQIVND (reference sequence). Trimming took 7 bases from V and 2 from J; bases not matched to a gene: 9. CDR3 length: 15 amino acids. CDR3 DNA: TGTGCCAGTACCCTAACCCGGGACAGGAACTATGGCTACACCTTC. Amino acids: CASTLTRDRNYGYTF.

This clone was seen only a few times. The genes are TRBV7-8 and TRBJ2-7, with 7 bases fitting TRBD2. Germline V CDR1 and CDR2: SGHVS, FQNEAQ. The CDR3 contains 14 residues. V lost 5 bases to trimming and J lost 0 bases; unmatched junction nucleotides: 4. As DNA, the CDR3 is TGTGCCAGCAGCCAGACTAGCCACTCCTACGAGCAGTACTTC. Residues: CASSQTSHSYEQYF.

This chain joins TRBV30 and TRBJ2-7; D call uncertain. This CDR3 contains 13 residues. V was cut by 5 bases and J by 12 bases, with 23 bases left in between. CDR1 is GTSNPN and CDR2 is SVGIG in the germline V gene (reference sequence). The CDR3 region is CAWGVSGWSPRYF. The DNA for the CDR3 is TGTGCCTGGGGGGTTTCTGGTTGGTCCCCGCGGTACTTC. Drawing the rest from reference TRBV30 and TRBJ2-7, the complete variable domain is SQTIHQWPATLVQPVGSPLSLECTVEGTSNPNLYWYRQAAGRGLQLLFYSVGIGQISSEVPQNLSASRPQDRQFILSSKKLLLSDSGFYLCAWGVSGWSPRYFGPGTRLTVT.